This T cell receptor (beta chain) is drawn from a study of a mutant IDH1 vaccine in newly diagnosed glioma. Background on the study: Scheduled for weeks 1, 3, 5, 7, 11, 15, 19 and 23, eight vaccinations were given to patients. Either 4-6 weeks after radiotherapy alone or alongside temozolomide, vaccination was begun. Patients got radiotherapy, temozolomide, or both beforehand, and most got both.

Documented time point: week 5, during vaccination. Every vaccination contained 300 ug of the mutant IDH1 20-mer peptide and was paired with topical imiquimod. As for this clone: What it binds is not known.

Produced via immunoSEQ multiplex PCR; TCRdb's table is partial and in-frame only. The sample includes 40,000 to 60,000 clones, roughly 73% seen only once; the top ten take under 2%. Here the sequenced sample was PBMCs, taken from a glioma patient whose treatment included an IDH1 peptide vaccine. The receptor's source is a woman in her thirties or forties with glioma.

CDR3 sequence reads: CASSAGQSGYTF. The CDR3 DNA follows: TGTGCCAGCAGCGCAGGACAGAGCGGCTACACCTTC. The chain combines TRBV13 with TRBJ1-2; D may be TRBD1 (6 bases). Trimming pared 5 bases from V and 8 bases from J, leaving 12 bases between. CDR1 is PRHDT and CDR2 is FYEKMQ in the germline V gene (reference sequence). This CDR3 has 12 amino acids.